The rows below give T cell receptor beta chains drawn from one sample of a study of blood T cell repertoires in COVID-19. Only in-frame clones appear in the TCRdb table, and some are missing; sequencing was by immunoSEQ multiplex PCR. The data contain roughly 500,000 clones, roughly nine tenths of them singletons. The specimen was PBMCs or T cells enriched from blood (not recorded which). These receptors all stem from a woman in her sixties who had recovered from COVID-19. The CDR3 runs from the conserved cysteine through the conserved F or W. The D gene is left open where the match is weak. Where a row states a size, it is once, few, many or the class of an expanded clone; other rows omit it.

j_gene	abundance	v_gene	d_gene	CDR3nt	CDR3aa
TRBJ2-1	-	TRBV6-5	-	TGTGCCAGCAGTTACTCAATCGGGGCCAGGGGTGAGCAGTTCTTC	CASSYSIGARGEQFF
TRBJ2-3	-	TRBV6-1	TRBD2	TGTGCCAGCAGCGAAACCTGGACTAGCGGGGGACTAGATACGCAGTATTTT	CASSETWTSGGLDTQYF
TRBJ1-6	-	TRBV3-1/TRBV3-2	-	TGTGCCAGCAGCCAAGTTGTTCAGGGGAATTCACCCCTCCACTTT	CASSQVVQGNSPLHF
TRBJ2-2	-	TRBV7-8	TRBD2	TGTGCCAGCAGCTTAGTAGGACTAGCGGTTAGGACCGGGGAGCTGTTTTTT	CASSLVGLAVRTGELFF
TRBJ1-6	-	TRBV3-1/TRBV3-2	TRBD1	TGTGCCAGCAGCCTCGGACAGGGAGGGAATTCACCCCTCCACTTT	CASSLGQGGNSPLHF
TRBJ2-3	-	TRBV27	-	TGTGCCAGCAGTTTAGGCAGGGGAGATACGCAGTATTTT	CASSLGRGDTQYF
TRBJ1-6	-	TRBV30	-	TGTGCCTGGAGAGGGGTCGTGGTAGGTTCTTCACCCCTCCACTTT	CAWRGVVVGSSPLHF
TRBJ2-7	-	TRBV9	TRBD1	TGTGCCAGCAGCGACGACAGGGGCGAGCAGTACTTC	CASSDDRGEQYF
TRBJ1-4	-	TRBV5-1	-	TGCGCCAGCAAGTGGGGCACCGGAGATGAAAAACTGTTTTTT	CASKWGTGDEKLFF
TRBJ1-1	-	TRBV18	-	TGTGCCAGCTCGCCCACCACAGTTAATATAGACACTGAAGCTTTCTTT	CASSPTTVNIDTEAFF
TRBJ1-2	-	TRBV5-1	TRBD1	TGCGCCAGCTACCCACCGGGACAGCCGGAGAAGGGCTACACCTTC	CASYPPGQPEKGYTF
TRBJ1-1	-	TRBV14	TRBD1	TGTGCCAGCAGCCAAGGGCCCCTGACAGGGCCGAACACTGAAGCTTTCTTT	CASSQGPLTGPNTEAFF
TRBJ2-3	-	TRBV6-5	-	TGTGCCAGCAGAGGAGGGGTTACGCAGTATTTT	CASRGGVTQYF
TRBJ1-2	-	TRBV5-1	TRBD1	TGCGCCAGCAGCCCCCCGCCTGGACAGGGGGCGTATGGCTACACCTTC	CASSPPPGQGAYGYTF
TRBJ2-3	-	TRBV30	TRBD1	TGTGCCTGGAGAGCCCCGGGACAGGGCGATACGCAGTATTTT	CAWRAPGQGDTQYF
TRBJ2-5	-	TRBV5-1	TRBD1	TGCGCCAGCAGCAAATCGACAGGGCAAGAGACCCAGTACTTC	CASSKSTGQETQYF
TRBJ2-2	once	TRBV10-1	TRBD2	TGCGCCAGCAGTGAGCTGGCGGGGGGAACCGGGGAGCTGTTTTTT	CASSELAGGTGELFF
TRBJ2-2	-	TRBV4-2	TRBD2	TGTGCCAGCAGCCAAGACCTTATAGCGGGGGTAACCGGGGAGCTGTTTTTT	CASSQDLIAGVTGELFF
TRBJ1-4	-	TRBV19	TRBD1	TGTGCCAGTAGTATTTTGGGCGGGACAGGGGGCGCAAAGGCTGAAAAACTGTTTTTT	CASSILGGTGGAKAEKLFF
TRBJ2-2	-	TRBV28	TRBD1	TGTGCCAGCAGTCCCACAGGGGGGACCGGGGAGCTGTTTTTT	CASSPTGGTGELFF
TRBJ1-3	-	TRBV2	-	TGTGCCAGCAGTGAATGGGGGACTGTAGGAAACACCATATATTTT	CASSEWGTVGNTIYF
TRBJ1-2	-	TRBV5-1	-	TGCGCCAGCAGCTTGGTACAGGGAGACTATGGCTACACCTTC	CASSLVQGDYGYTF
TRBJ1-1	-	TRBV3-1/TRBV3-2	-	TGTGCCAGCAGTTTCCGGGACACGAACACTGAAGCTTTCTTT	CASSFRDTNTEAFF
TRBJ2-4	-	TRBV18	-	TGTGCCAGCTCACCTCGTGGCCCCAAAGACATTCAGTACTTC	CASSPRGPKDIQYF
TRBJ1-2	-	TRBV6-5	TRBD1	TGTGCCAGCAGTATCCCGCCGACAGGGAACTATGGCTACACCTTC	CASSIPPTGNYGYTF
TRBJ2-3	-	TRBV5-1	-	TGCGCCAGCAGCGACGGACCGGGAGCAGATACGCAGTATTTT	CASSDGPGADTQYF
TRBJ2-3	-	TRBV6-4	-	TGTGCCAGCAGTGACAGAGGCGGGGCAGATACGCAGTATTTT	CASSDRGGADTQYF
TRBJ1-1	-	TRBV7-7	TRBD1	TGTGCCAGCAGCGACCGGGACAGATGTACTGAAGCTTTCTTT	CASSDRDRCTEAFF
TRBJ2-7	-	TRBV7-9	-	TGTGCCAGCAGCTTTAGTATAGTAAACGAGCAGTACTTC	CASSFSIVNEQYF
TRBJ2-7	-	TRBV30	-	TGTGCCTGGAGTGTCACACGACATCGCGAGCAGTACTTC	CAWSVTRHREQYF
TRBJ1-2	-	TRBV6-5	TRBD1	TGTGCCAGCAGCATTAACTACAGGGGAAGGGATGGCTACACCTTC	CASSINYRGRDGYTF
TRBJ1-2	-	TRBV11-2	-	TGTGCCAGCAGCTTAGAGGGGGCATATGGCTACACCTTC	CASSLEGAYGYTF
TRBJ1-3	-	TRBV3-1/TRBV3-2	TRBD1	TGTGCCAGCAGCTCAACAGGGGTGAGCGGAAACACCATATATTTT	CASSSTGVSGNTIYF
TRBJ1-5	-	TRBV3-1/TRBV3-2	-	TGTGCCAGCAGCCAAGATTGGGCAGGGGTCCAGCCCCAGCATTTT	CASSQDWAGVQPQHF
TRBJ1-4	-	TRBV4-2	-	TGTGCCAGCAGCCAAGATCGTCAGGGAACTAATGAAAAACTGTTTTTT	CASSQDRQGTNEKLFF
TRBJ1-3	-	TRBV11-3	-	TGTGCCAGCAGCTCTCTGGGCCTCGGAAACACCATATATTTT	CASSSLGLGNTIYF
TRBJ1-2	-	TRBV28	TRBD1	TGTGCCAGCAGTTTATCCGGGACAGGGGGGACTAACTATGGCTACACCTTC	CASSLSGTGGTNYGYTF
TRBJ1-1	-	TRBV24-1	-	TGTGCCACCAGTGACGGTACTACAGGGTTAGGGGTGAACACTGAAGCTTTCTTT	CATSDGTTGLGVNTEAFF
TRBJ1-1	-	TRBV19	TRBD1	TGTGCCAGTAGTAAAGCAGGGGGCTTTGGCACTGAAGCTTTCTTT	CASSKAGGFGTEAFF
TRBJ2-3	-	TRBV5-1	TRBD2	TGCGCCAGCAGCACCGGGGTAGCGGGGGGGGCAGATACGCAGTATTTT	CASSTGVAGGADTQYF
TRBJ2-2	-	TRBV6-7	-	TGTGCCAGCGGAGGTATACCCCGGGAGCTGTTTTTT	CASGGIPRELFF
TRBJ2-1	-	TRBV5-5	-	TGTGCCAGCAGCTTGCTCCTTTTTGCCTACAATGAGCAGTTCTTC	CASSLLLFAYNEQFF
TRBJ2-5	-	TRBV25-1	-	TGTGCCAGCAGTATCCCTGGGGGGGCGACTACCCAGTACTTC	CASSIPGGATTQYF
TRBJ1-1	few	TRBV7-9	-	TGTGCCAGCAGCTTAGGCGGTCGGACTCCGAACACTGAAGCTTTCTTT	CASSLGGRTPNTEAFF
TRBJ1-4	-	TRBV3-1/TRBV3-2	-	TGTGCCAGCAGCCGTAGGGTGGGAGCTAATGAAAAACTGTTTTTT	CASSRRVGANEKLFF
TRBJ2-7	-	TRBV5-1	TRBD1	TGCGCCAGCAGCCCGCAGGGCACCCGGGACAGGGTTCAGTACGAGCAGTACTTC	CASSPQGTRDRVQYEQYF